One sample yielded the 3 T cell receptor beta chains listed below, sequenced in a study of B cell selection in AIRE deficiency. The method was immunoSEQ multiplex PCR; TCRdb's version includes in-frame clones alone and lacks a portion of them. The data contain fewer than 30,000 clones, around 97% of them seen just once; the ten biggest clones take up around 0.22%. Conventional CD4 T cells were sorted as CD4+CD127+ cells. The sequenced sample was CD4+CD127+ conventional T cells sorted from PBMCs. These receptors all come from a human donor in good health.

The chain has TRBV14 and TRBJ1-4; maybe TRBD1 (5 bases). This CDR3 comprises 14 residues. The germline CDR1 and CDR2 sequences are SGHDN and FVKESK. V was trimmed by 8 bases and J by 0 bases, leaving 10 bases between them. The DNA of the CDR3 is TGTGCCAGCCGGGACGAATCAACTAATGAAAAACTGTTTTTT. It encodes CASRDESTNEKLFF.

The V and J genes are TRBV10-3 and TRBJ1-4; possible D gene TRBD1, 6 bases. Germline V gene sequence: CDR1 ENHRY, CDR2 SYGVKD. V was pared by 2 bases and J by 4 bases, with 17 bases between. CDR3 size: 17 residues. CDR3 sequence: CAISEAPGGEFNEKLFF. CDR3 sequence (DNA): TGTGCCATCAGTGAGGCGCCCGGGGGCGAATTTAATGAAAAACTGTTTTTT.

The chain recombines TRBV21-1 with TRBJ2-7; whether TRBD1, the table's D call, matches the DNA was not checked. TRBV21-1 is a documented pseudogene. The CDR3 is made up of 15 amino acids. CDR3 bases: TGTGCCAGCAGCAAAGCGGACAGGGGAACCTACGAGCAGTACTTC. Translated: CASSKADRGTYEQYF.